The 4 T cell receptor beta chains given below trace back to one sample, sequenced in a study of cytomegalovirus exposure and HLA in healthy donors. Vbeta (60) and Jbeta (13) primers were used in the PCR. Assay used: immunoSEQ multiplex PCR; TCRdb lists only in-frame clones, some missing. The data contain under 200,000 clones, about four fifths of them singletons. The specimen was PBMCs. The receptors shown here come from a woman between 18 and 29 years old in good health and CMV-seronegative.

The chain combines TRBV4-3 with TRBJ2-5, with 13 bases that match TRBD2. V lost 0 bases to trimming and J lost 1 base; unmatched junction nucleotides: 5. The CDR3 extends over 18 amino acids. The germline gives CDR1 LGHNA, CDR2 YSLEER. This CDR3 reads CASSQDWGTSGTQETQYF. DNA for the CDR3: TGCGCCAGCAGCCAAGATTGGGGGACTAGCGGGACCCAAGAGACCCAGTACTTC.

CDR3 protein: CASSHGQGALRIKLFF. The CDR3 DNA is TGTGCCAGCAGTCATGGACAGGGCGCTTTACGAATCAAGCTGTTTTTT. The chain joins TRBV27 to TRBJ1-4; 8 nucleotides align to TRBD1. The CDR3 is 16 residues long. The V segment lost 5 bases and the J segment 14 bases; nucleotides outside the gene matches: 19. Germline V gene sequence: CDR1 MNHEY, CDR2 SMNVEV (reference sequence).

The chain uses TRBV4-3 and TRBJ2-7; 7 nucleotides line up with TRBD2. V shed 0 bases and J 5 bases; nucleotides not matched to a gene: 16. This CDR3 region has 18 residues. CDR1 and CDR2 (germline): LGHNA, YSLEER. This chain's CDR3 is CASSQEIWDGEGLNEQYF. The CDR3 DNA is TGCGCCAGCAGCCAAGAGATTTGGGATGGGGAGGGCTTAAACGAGCAGTACTTC.

The chain is built from TRBV1 and TRBJ1-2. TRBV1 is listed as a pseudogene. CDR3 size: 16 residues. CDR3 residues: CTSSPESGGHYYGYTF. CDR3 DNA: TGCACCAGCAGCCCTGAGTCCGGGGGGCACTACTATGGCTACACCTTC.